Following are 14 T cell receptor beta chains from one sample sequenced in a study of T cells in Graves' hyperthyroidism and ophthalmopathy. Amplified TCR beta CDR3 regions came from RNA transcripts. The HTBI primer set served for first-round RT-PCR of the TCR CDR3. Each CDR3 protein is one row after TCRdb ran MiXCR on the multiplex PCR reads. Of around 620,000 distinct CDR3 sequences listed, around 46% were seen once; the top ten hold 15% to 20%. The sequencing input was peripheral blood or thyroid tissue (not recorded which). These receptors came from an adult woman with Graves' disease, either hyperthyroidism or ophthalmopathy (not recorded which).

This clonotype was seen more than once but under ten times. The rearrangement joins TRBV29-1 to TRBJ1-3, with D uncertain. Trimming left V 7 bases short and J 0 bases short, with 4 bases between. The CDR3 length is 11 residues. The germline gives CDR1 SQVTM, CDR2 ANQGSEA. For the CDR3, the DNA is TGCAGCGGGGGCTCTGGAAACACCATATATTTT. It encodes CSGGSGNTIYF.

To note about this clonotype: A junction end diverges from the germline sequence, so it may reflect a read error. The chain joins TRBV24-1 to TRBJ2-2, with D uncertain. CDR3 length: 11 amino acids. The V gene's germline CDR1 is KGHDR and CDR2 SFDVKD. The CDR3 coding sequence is TGTGTCACCTCATCCACCGGGGAGCTGTTTTTT. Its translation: CVTSSTGELFF.

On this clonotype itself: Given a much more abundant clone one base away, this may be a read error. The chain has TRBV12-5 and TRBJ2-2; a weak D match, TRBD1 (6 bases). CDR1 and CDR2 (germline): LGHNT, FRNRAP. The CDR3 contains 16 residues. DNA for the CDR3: TGTGCCAGCAGGCTGTTTGCAGGGGACCTCGATTTGGAGCTGTTTTTT. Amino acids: CASRLFAGDLDLELFF. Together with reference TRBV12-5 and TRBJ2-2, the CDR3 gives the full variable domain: DARVTQTPRHKVTEMGQEVTMRCQPILGHNTVFWYRQTMMQGLELLAYFRNRAPLDDSGMPKDRFSAEMPDATLATLKIQPSEPRDSAVYFCASRLFAGDLDLELFFGEGSRLTVL.

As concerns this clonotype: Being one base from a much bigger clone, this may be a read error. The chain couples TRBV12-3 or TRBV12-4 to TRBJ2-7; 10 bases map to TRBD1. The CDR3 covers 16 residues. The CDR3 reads CASRPRDRGLEYERYF. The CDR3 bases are TGTGCCAGCAGACCGAGGGACAGGGGCCTTGAGTACGAGCGGTACTTC.

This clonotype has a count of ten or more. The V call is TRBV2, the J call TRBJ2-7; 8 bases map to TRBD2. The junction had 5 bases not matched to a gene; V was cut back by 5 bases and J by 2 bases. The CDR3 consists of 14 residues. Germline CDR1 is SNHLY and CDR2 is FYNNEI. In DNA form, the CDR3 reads TGTGCCAGCAGTAAAACTAGCGGAGCCTACGAGCAGTACTTC. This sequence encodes CASSKTSGAYEQYF.

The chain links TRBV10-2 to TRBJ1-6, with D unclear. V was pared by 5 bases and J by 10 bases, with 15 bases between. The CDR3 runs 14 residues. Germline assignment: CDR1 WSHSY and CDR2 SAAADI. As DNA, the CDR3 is TGCGCCAGCAGTCGATGGACCCTTTGGTCACCCCTCCACTTT. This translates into CASSRWTLWSPLHF.

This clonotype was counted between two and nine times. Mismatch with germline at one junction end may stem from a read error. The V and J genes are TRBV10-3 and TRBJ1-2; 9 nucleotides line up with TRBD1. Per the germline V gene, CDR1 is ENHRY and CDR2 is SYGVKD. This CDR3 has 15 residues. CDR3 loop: CASSSPQGADYGYTF. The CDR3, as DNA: TGTGCCAGCAGTTCCCCACAGGGGGCGGACTATGGCTACACCTTC.

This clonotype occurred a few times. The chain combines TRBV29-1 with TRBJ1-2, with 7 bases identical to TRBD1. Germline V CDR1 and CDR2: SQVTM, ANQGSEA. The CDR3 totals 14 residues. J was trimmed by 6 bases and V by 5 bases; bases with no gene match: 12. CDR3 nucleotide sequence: TGCAGCGTTTTCCACCCGACAGGGCGGAATGGCTACACCTTC. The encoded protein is CSVFHPTGRNGYTF.

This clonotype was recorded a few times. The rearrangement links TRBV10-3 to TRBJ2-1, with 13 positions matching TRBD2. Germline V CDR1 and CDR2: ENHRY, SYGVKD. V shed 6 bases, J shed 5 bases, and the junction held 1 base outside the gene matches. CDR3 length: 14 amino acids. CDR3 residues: CAIRGLAGDNEQFF. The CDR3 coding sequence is TGTGCCATCAGAGGACTAGCGGGGGACAATGAGCAGTTCTTC.

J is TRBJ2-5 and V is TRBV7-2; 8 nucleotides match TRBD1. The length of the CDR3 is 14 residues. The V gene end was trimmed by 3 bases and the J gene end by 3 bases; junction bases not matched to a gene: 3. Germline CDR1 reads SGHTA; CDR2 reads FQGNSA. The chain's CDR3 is CASSFPTGEETQYF. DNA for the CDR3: TGTGCCAGCAGCTTTCCGACAGGGGAAGAGACCCAGTACTTC.

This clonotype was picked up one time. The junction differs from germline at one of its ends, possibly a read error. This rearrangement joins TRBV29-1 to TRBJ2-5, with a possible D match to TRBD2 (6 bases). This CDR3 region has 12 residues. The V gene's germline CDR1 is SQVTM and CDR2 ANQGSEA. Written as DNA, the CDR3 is TGCAGCGCAAGCGGAGGGGAAGAGACCCGGTACTTC. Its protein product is CSASGGEETRYF.

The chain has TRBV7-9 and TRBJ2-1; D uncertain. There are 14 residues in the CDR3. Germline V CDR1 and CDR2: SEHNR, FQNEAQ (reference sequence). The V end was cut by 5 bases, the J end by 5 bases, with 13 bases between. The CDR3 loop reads CASSKTPSNNEQFF. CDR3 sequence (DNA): TGTGCCAGCAGCAAAACCCCGTCTAACAATGAGCAGTTCTTC.

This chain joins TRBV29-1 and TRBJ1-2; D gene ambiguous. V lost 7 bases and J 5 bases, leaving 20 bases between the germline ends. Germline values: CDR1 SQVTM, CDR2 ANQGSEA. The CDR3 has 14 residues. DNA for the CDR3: TGCAGCGCCTCAAAAGGGCCAGCAAAATATGGCTACACCTTC. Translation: CSASKGPAKYGYTF.

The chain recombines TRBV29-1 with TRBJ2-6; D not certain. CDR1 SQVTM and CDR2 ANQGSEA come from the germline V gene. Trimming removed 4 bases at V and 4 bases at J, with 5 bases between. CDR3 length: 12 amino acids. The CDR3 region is CSVGLGANVLTF. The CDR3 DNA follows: TGCAGCGTTGGTTTAGGGGCCAACGTCCTGACTTTC.